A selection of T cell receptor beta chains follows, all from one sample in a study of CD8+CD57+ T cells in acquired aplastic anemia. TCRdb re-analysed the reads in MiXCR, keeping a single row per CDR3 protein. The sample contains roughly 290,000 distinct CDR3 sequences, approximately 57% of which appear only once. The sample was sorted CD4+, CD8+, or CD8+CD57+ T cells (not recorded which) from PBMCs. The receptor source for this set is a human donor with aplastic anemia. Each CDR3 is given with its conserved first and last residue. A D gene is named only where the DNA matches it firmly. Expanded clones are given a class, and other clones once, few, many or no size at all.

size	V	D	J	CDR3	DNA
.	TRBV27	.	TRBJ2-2	CASSRSGTRTGELFF	TGTGCCAGCAGCCGGTCCGGGACCCGAACCGGGGAGCTGTTTTTT
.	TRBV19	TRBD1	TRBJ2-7	CASSQQGAPLYEQYF	TGTGCCAGTAGTCAACAGGGGGCCCCTCTCTACGAGCAGTACTTC
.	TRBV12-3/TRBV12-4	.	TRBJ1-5	CASARGNNQPQHF	TGTGCCAGCGCCCGGGGGAACAATCAGCCCCAGCATTTT
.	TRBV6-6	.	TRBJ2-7	CASSYSISQADEQYF	TGTGCCAGCAGTTACTCGATTTCACAGGCCGACGAGCAGTACTTC
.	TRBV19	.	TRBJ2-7	CASSPQTSSYEQYF	TGTGCCAGTAGCCCTCAAACAAGCTCCTACGAGCAGTACTTC
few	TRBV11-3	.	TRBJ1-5	CASKHPGQHF	TGTGCCAGCAAACATCCGGGCCAGCATTTT
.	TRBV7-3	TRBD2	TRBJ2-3	CASSLSLAANTDTQYF	TGTGCCAGCAGCTTATCGCTAGCGGCTAACACAGATACGCAGTATTTT
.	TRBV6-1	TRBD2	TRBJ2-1	CASSEALRGVAGPGDEQFF	TGTGCCAGCAGTGAAGCGCTTCGGGGGGTAGCGGGGCCGGGAGATGAGCAGTTCTTC
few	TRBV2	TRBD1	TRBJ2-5	CASSGQGAETQYF	TGTGCCAGCAGCGGACAGGGGGCCGAGACCCAGTACTTC
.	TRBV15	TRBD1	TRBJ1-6	CATSRGQGGNSPLHF	TGTGCCACCAGCAGAGGACAGGGCGGTAATTCACCCCTCCACTTT
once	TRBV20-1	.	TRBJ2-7	CSATKSLLEQYF	TGCAGTGCTACGAAGTCACTGTTGGAGCAGTACTTC
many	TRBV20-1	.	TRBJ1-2	CSARPVGEANYGYTF	TGCAGTGCTAGACCTGTGGGGGAAGCTAACTATGGCTACACCTTC
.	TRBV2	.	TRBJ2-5	CASAFRTANTGETQYF	TGTGCCAGCGCCTTTAGGACTGCGAACACCGGGGAGACCCAGTACTTC
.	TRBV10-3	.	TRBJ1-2	CAISEQGYRGYTF	TGTGCCATCAGTGAGCAGGGGTACCGGGGCTACACCTTC
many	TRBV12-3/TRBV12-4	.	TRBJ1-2	CASSAQVVHYGYTF	TGTGCCAGCAGTGCGCAAGTGGTCCACTATGGCTACACCTTC
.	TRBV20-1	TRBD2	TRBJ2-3	CSARDLQRGRTDTQYF	TGCAGTGCTAGAGATCTGCAGCGGGGGCGCACAGATACGCAGTATTTT
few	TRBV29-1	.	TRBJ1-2	CSVEGQGRGYTF	TGCAGCGTTGAGGGGCAGGGTAGGGGCTACACCTTC
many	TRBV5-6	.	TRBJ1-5	CASSFLRGRQPQHF	TGTGCCAGCAGCTTCCTGAGGGGGAGGCAGCCCCAGCATTTT
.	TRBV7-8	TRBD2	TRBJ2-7	CASSLYAGATYEQYF	TGTGCCAGCAGCTTATATGCGGGAGCGACCTACGAGCAGTACTTC
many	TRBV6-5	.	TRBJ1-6	CASSYFQGRSSPLHF	TGTGCCAGCAGTTACTTTCAGGGACGTAGTTCACCCCTCCACTTT
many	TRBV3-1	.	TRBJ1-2	CASSQDNRVRGYTF	TGTGCCAGCAGCCAAGATAACAGGGTCCGTGGCTACACCTTC
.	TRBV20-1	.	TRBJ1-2	CSARNRYYGYTF	TGCAGTGCTAGGAACAGGTACTATGGCTACACCTTC
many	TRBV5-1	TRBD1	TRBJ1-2	CASSFLPRGQYGYTF	TGCGCCAGCAGCTTTCTCCCCAGGGGACAGTATGGCTACACCTTC
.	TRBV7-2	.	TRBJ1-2	CASSFRGENYGYTF	TGTGCCAGCAGCTTCAGGGGAGAAAACTATGGCTACACCTTC
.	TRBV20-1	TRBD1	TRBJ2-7	CSAREDWRQGAYEQYF	TGCAGTGCTAGAGAGGATTGGCGGCAGGGGGCCTACGAGCAGTACTTC
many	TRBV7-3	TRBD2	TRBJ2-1	CASSLGRGVSYNEQFF	TGTGCCAGCAGCTTAGGGCGGGGGGTCTCCTACAATGAGCAGTTCTTC
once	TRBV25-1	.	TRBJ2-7	CASNGAFSGYEQYF	TGTGCCAGCAACGGAGCTTTTAGCGGCTACGAGCAGTACTTC
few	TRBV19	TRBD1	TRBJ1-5	CASTPGQGFLVGQPQHF	TGTGCCAGCACCCCGGGACAGGGGTTTCTAGTGGGTCAGCCCCAGCATTTT
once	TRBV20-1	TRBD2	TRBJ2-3	CSARSTSGNTDTQYF	TGCAGTGCTAGGTCGACTAGCGGGAACACAGATACGCAGTATTTT
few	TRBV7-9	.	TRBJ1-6	CASSSVAQGRIRSPLHF	TGTGCCAGCAGCTCTGTGGCACAGGGCCGCATTCGGTCACCCCTCCACTTT
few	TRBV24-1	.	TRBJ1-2	CATSGDRHYGYTF	TGTGCCACCAGTGGAGACAGACACTATGGCTACACCTTC
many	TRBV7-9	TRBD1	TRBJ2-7	CASSFPDRASSYEQYF	TGTGCCAGCAGCTTCCCCGACAGGGCGAGCTCCTACGAGCAGTACTTC
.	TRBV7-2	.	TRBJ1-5	CASSGVRQPQHF	TGTGCCAGCAGCGGAGTACGGCAGCCCCAGCATTTT
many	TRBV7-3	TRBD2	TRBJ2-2	CASSLMSSGRPGPTGELFF	TGTGCCAGCAGCTTAATGTCTAGCGGGAGACCCGGGCCGACCGGGGAGCTGTTTTTT
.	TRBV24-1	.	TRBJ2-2	CATSDLIWGAGELFF	TGTGCCACCAGTGATTTGATTTGGGGGGCAGGGGAGCTGTTTTTT
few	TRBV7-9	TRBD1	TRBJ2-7	CASSPWDRNYEQYF	TGTGCCAGCAGCCCCTGGGACAGGAACTACGAGCAGTACTTC
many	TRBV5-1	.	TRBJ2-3	CASKTSSTDTQYF	TGCGCCAGCAAAACCTCTAGCACAGATACGCAGTATTTT
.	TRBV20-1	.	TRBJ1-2	CSASGSGYCGYTF	TGCAGTGCTAGTGGGTCTGGGTACTGTGGCTACACCTTC
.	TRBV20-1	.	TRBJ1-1	CSARADLNTEAFF	TGCAGTGCTAGGGCCGATCTGAACACTGAAGCTTTCTTT
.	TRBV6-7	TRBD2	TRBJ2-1	CASRPGLAGVHEQFF	TGTGCCAGCAGACCGGGACTAGCGGGAGTCCATGAGCAGTTCTTC
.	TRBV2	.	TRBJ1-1	CATLGTGPEAFF	TGTGCCACTCTCGGCACAGGTCCTGAAGCTTTCTTT
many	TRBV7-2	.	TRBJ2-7	CASSTQGFLYEQYF	TGTGCCAGCAGTACACAGGGATTTCTCTACGAGCAGTACTTC
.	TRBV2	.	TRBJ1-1	CASSVLATAIEAFF	TGTGCCAGCAGTGTGTTGGCGACCGCCATTGAAGCTTTCTTT
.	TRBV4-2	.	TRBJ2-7	CASSQSPREQYF	TGTGCCAGCAGCCAGTCGCCCCGCGAGCAGTACTTC
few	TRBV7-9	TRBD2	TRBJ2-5	CASSSRLAGGAETQYF	TGTGCCAGCAGCTCGAGACTAGCGGGAGGAGCAGAGACCCAGTACTTC
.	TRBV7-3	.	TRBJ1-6	CASSGNGRSYNSPLHF	TGTGCCAGCAGCGGGAACGGGCGCTCCTATAATTCACCCCTCCACTTT
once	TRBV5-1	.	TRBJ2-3	CASSTRSTVTDTQYF	TGCGCCAGCAGCACTAGGTCTACGGTCACAGATACGCAGTATTTT